This T cell receptor beta chain appears in the sequencing data of a study of T cells in localized non-small cell lung cancer. Trimming took 7 bases from V and 3 from J, leaving 12 bases between them. This CDR3 spans 13 amino acids. Germline values: CDR1 SGDLS, CDR2 YYNGEE. Comment on this clone: Its target is unknown.

Study-level points and caveats: Uninvolved adjacent lung showed the highest T cell clonality, exceeding tumor. Detection in adjacent lung was observed for a median 57 of the top 100 tumor clones. Density of T cells in blood, when higher, went with longer overall survival.

Generated by immunoSEQ multiplex PCR, the TCRdb table keeps only in-frame clones and is missing some. This sample has 20,000 to 30,000 clones, with about 90% found just once. The V and J genes are TRBV9 and TRBJ2-3; D might be TRBD1 (5 bases). Specimen: peripheral blood, collected before any cancer treatment. The sequence derives from a woman aged 40 to 75 with stage I lung adenocarcinoma. CDR3 amino acids: CASGRAGTDTQYF. The CDR3 bases are TGTGCCAGCGGTCGGGCAGGGACAGATACGCAGTATTTT.